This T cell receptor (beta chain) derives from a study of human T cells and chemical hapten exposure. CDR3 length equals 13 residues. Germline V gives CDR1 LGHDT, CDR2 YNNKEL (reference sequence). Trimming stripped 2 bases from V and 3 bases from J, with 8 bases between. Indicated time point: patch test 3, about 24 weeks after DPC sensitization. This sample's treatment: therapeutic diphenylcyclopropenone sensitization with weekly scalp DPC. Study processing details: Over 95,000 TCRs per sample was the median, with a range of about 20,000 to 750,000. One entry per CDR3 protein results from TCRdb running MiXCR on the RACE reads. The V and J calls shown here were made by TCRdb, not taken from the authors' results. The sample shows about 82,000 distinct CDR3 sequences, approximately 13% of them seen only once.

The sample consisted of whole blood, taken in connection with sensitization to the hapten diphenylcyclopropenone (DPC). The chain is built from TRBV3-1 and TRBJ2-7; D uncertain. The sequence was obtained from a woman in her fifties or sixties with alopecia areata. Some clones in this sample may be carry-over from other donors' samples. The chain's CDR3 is CASSQMMSYEQYF. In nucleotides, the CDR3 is TGTGCCAGCAGCCAAATGATGAGCTACGAGCAGTACTTC.